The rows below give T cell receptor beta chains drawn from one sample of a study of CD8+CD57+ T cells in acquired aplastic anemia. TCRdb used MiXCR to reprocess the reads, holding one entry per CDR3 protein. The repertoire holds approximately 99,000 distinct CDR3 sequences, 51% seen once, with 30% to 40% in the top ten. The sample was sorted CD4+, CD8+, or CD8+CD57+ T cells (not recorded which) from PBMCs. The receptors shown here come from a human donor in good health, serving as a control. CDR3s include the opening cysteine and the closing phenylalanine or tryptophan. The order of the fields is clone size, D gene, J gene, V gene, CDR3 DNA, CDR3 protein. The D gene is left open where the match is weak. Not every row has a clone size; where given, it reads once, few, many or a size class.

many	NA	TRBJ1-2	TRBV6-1	TGTGCCAGCAGTGGCCGGCGGACACCGATAGAGTATGGCTACACCTTC	CASSGRRTPIEYGYTF
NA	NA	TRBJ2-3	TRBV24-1	TGTGCCACCCGTGGGGGCCTAGCGGCAGATACGCAGTATTTT	CATRGGLAADTQYF
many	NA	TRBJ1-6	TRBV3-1	TGTGCCAGCGGGACACCCCTCCACTTT	CASGTPLHF
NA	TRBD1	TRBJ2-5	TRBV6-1	TGTGCCAGCAGTCGACAGGGATGGGGCCAAGAGACCCAGTACTTC	CASSRQGWGQETQYF
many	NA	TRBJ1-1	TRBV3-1	TGTGCCAGCAGCCAAGGCGGGACCTCGGGGGCTGAAGCTTTCTTT	CASSQGGTSGAEAFF
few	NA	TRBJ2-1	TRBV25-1	TGTGCCAGCAGTGATTGGGGACGGAGCAATGAGCAGTTCTTC	CASSDWGRSNEQFF
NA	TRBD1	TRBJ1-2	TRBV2	TGTGCCAGCAGTGACGGACAGGGGGCGGACTATGGCTACACCTTC	CASSDGQGADYGYTF
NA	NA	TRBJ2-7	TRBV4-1	TGCGCCAGCAGCCGAGACCCCACCTACGAGCAGTACTTC	CASSRDPTYEQYF
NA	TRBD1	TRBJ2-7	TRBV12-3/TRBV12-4	TGTGCCAGCAGTGGGACAGGGTGGCCCTACGAGCAGTACTTC	CASSGTGWPYEQYF
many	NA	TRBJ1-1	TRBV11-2	TGTGCCAGCAGCTTTCCGGGCTCGGGGACTGAAGCTTTCTTT	CASSFPGSGTEAFF
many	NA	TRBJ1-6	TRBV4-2	TGTGCCAGCAGCCCGAACCCAGGAGCCTATAATTCACCCCTCCACTTT	CASSPNPGAYNSPLHF
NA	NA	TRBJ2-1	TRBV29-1	TGCAGTGTTGAGGGGGGCCAGGTAGGGTACAATGAGCAGTTCTTC	CSVEGGQVGYNEQFF
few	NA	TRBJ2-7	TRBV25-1	TGTGCCAGCAGTGCGAGGGGGGGAGATCGCTACGAGCAGTACTTC	CASSARGGDRYEQYF
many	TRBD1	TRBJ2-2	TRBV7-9	TGTGCCAGCAGCCAGGTACAGGGGGCCAGCACCGGGGAGCTGTTTTTT	CASSQVQGASTGELFF
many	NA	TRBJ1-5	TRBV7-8	TGTGCCAGCAGCGCCGGGACCCACCTTAGGCGGCCCCAGCATTTT	CASSAGTHLRRPQHF
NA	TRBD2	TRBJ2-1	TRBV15	TGTGCCACCAGCAGAGCTAGCGGGGGCTACAATGAGCAGTTCTTC	CATSRASGGYNEQFF
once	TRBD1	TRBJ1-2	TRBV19	TGTGCCAGCCACTCGACAGGGCCTAACTATGGCTACACCTTC	CASHSTGPNYGYTF
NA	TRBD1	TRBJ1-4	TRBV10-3	TGTGCTGAGGTAGGGGGCAAACTGTTTTTT	CAEVGGKLFF
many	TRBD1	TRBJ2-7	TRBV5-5	TGTGCCAGCAGCAACGGACAGGGTGGGGACGAGCAGTACTTC	CASSNGQGGDEQYF
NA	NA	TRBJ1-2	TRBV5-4	TGTGCCAGCAGCTTTGTTGGAGGGCATGGCTACACCTTC	CASSFVGGHGYTF
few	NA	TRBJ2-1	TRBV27	TGTGCCAGCAGTTTCAGTTTGGCCCAGGATCCCTACAATGAGCAGTTCTTC	CASSFSLAQDPYNEQFF
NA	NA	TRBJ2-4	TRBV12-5	TGTGCTAGTGGTTTGGTCCCCAGGACAGAGGTAGCCAAAAACACTCAGTACTTC	CASGLVPRTEVAKNTQYF
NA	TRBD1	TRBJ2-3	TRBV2	TGTGCCAGCAGTGGGGACAGGGAGGCAGATACGCAGTATTTT	CASSGDREADTQYF
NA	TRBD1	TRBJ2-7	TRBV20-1	TGCAGTGCTCCCGGGACAGGGAACTACGAGCAGTACTTC	CSAPGTGNYEQYF
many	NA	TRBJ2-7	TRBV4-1	TGCGCCAGCAGCCAATCCGGGACCGGGACCTACGAGCAGTACTTC	CASSQSGTGTYEQYF